Presented here are 5 T cell receptor beta chains from one specimen sequenced in a study of T cell responses to AZD1222 COVID-19 vaccine. Here immunoSEQ multiplex PCR was the method, and the copy in TCRdb shows in-frame clones only, minus some. This table holds approximately 130,000 clones, approximately 90% found once. Specimen: peripheral blood, collected 28 days after the second AZD1222 dose. These receptors were taken from an adult who received the AZD1222 COVID-19 vaccine.

The chain couples TRBV7-9 to TRBJ2-3, with D perhaps matching TRBD1 (5 bases). Germline assignment: CDR1 SEHNR and CDR2 FQNEAQ (reference sequence). Trimming stripped 5 bases from V and 4 bases from J, with 10 bases between. This CDR3 contains 13 residues. The CDR3 DNA sequence: TGTGCCAGCAGCCCAAAGGGGCCAGATACGCAGTATTTT. This encodes CASSPKGPDTQYF.

This chain connects TRBV28 to TRBJ1-2; 7 bases align to TRBD1. There are 15 residues in the CDR3. V lost 7 bases and J lost 2; bases outside the gene matches: 10. Germline lookup yields CDR1 MDHEN and CDR2 SYDVKM. The CDR3 coding sequence is TGTGCCAGCATCGACAGACAGGGCGCCAACTATGGCTACACCTTC. Translation gives CASIDRQGANYGYTF.

The chain is built from TRBV29-1 and TRBJ2-7, with no clear D. The CDR3 runs to 13 residues. Trimming stripped 0 bases from V and 3 bases from J, with 9 bases between. Germline loops: CDR1 SQVTM, CDR2 ANQGSEA. The CDR3 DNA sequence: TGCAGCGTTGAAGACACAGTGCACTACGAGCAGTACTTC. Its protein product is CSVEDTVHYEQYF.

This chain links TRBV5-1 with TRBJ2-3; the match to TRBD2 covers 14 bases. The V and J ends lost 4 bases and 0 bases, in that order; junction bases with no gene match: 10. Looked up from germline, CDR1 is SGHRS and CDR2 is YFSETQ. CDR3 length equals 19 residues. CDR3 loop: CASSLKGLAGDTSTDTQYF. The CDR3 DNA reads TGCGCCAGCAGCCTAAAGGGACTAGCGGGGGACACTAGCACAGATACGCAGTATTTT. The whole variable domain, filled in from reference TRBV5-1 and TRBJ2-3, reads KAGVTQTPRYLIKTRGQQVTLSCSPISGHRSVSWYQQTPGQGLQFLFEYFSETQRNKGNFPGRFSGRQFSNSRSEMNVSTLELGDSALYLCASSLKGLAGDTSTDTQYFGPGTRLTVL.

This clone occurred once. This chain connects TRBV18 to TRBJ1-4, with 8 positions matching TRBD1. The CDR3 contains 14 residues. Germline V gene sequence: CDR1 KGHSH, CDR2 LQKENI. V shed 1 base, J shed 8 bases, and the junction held 3 bases outside the gene matches. CDR3 protein: CASSPRTGTEKLFF. In DNA, the CDR3 is TGTGCCAGCTCACCACGGACAGGGACGGAAAAACTGTTTTTT.